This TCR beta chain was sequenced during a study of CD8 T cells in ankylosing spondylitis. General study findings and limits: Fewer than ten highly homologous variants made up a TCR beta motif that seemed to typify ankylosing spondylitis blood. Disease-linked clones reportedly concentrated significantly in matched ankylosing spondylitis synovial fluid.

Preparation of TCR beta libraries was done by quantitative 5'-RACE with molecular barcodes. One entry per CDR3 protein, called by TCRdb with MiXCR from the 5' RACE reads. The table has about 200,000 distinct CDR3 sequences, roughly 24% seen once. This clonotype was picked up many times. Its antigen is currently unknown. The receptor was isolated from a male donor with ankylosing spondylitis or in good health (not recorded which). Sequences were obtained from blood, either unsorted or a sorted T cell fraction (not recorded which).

CDR3 in DNA: TGCGCCAGCAGCTTGTGGGGGGCCGGGGAGATGAAAAAACTGTTTTTT. Protein product: CASSLWGAGEMKKLFF. The chain couples TRBV5-1 to TRBJ1-4; possible D gene TRBD1, 6 bases. Germline V lookup: CDR1 SGHRS, CDR2 YFSETQ. The CDR3 consists of 16 residues. Trimming stripped 1 base from V and 9 bases from J, with 19 bases between.